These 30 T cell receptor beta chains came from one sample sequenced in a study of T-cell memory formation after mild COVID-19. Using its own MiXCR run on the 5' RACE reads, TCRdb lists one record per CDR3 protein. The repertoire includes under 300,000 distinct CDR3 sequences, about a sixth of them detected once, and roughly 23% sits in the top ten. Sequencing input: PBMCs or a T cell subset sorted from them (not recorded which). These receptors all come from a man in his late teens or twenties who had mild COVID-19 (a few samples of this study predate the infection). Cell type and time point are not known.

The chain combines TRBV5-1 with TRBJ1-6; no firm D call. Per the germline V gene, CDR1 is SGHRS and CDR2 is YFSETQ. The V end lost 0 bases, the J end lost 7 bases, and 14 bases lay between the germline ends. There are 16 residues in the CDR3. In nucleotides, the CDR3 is TGCGCCAGCAGCTTGGGCGGAAGTTCGAGGAATTCACCCCTCCACTTT. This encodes CASSLGGSSRNSPLHF.

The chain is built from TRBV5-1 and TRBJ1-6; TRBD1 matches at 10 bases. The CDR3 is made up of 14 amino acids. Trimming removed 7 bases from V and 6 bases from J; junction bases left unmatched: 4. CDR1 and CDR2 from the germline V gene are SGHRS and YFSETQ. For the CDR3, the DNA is TGCGCCAGCTGGACAGGGGGGAGTAATTCACCCCTCCACTTT. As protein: CASWTGGSNSPLHF.

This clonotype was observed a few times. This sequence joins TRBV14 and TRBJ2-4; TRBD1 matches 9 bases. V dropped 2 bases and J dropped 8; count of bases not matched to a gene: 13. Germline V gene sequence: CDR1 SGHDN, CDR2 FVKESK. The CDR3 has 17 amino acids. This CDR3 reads CASSQSGVGTGRYIQYF. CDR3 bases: TGTGCCAGCAGCCAATCCGGAGTCGGGACAGGGAGGTACATTCAGTACTTC.

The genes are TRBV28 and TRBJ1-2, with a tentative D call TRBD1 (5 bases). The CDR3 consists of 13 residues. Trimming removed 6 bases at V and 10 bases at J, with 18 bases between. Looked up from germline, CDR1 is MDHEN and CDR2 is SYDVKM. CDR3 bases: TGTGCCAGCAGCGAGATTCAGGGACGGGACTACACCTTC. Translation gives CASSEIQGRDYTF.

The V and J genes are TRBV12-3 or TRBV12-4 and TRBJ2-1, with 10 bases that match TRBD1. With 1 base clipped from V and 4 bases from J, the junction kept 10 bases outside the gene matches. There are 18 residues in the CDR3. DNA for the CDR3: TGTGCCAGCAGTTTAGGGGACAGGGGACTCTCTATTTACAATGAGCAGTTCTTC. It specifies CASSLGDRGLSIYNEQFF.

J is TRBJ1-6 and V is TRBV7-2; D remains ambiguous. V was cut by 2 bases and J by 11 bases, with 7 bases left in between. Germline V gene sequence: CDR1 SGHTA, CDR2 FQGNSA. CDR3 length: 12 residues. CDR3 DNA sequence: TGTGCCAGCAGCTTATCCCTTACACCCCTCCACTTT. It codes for CASSLSLTPLHF.

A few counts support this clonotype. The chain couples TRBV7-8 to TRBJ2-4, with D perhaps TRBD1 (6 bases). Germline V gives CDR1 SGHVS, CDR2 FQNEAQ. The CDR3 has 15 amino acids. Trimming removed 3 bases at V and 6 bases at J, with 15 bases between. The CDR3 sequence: CASSFPTGSGNIQYF. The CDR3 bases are TGTGCCAGCAGCTTCCCGACAGGTTCGGGAAACATTCAGTACTTC.

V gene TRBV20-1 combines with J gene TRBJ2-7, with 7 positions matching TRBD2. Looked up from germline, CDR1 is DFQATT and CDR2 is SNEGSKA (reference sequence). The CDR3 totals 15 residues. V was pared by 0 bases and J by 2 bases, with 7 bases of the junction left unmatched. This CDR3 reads CSARDNLAEAYEQYF. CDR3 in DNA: TGCAGTGCTAGAGATAACCTAGCGGAAGCCTACGAGCAGTACTTC.

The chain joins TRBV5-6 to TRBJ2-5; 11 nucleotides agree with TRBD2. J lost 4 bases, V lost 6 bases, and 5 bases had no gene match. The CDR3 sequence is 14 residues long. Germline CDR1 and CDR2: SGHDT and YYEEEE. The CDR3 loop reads CASISGGAGETQYF. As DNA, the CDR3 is TGTGCCAGCATTAGCGGGGGGGCCGGAGAGACCCAGTACTTC.

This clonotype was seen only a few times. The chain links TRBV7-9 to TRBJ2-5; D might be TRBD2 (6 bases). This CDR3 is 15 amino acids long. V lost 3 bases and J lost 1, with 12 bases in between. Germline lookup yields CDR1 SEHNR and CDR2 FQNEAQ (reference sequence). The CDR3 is CASSFGRGLQETQYF. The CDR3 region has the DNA TGTGCCAGCAGCTTTGGGCGGGGCCTCCAAGAGACCCAGTACTTC.

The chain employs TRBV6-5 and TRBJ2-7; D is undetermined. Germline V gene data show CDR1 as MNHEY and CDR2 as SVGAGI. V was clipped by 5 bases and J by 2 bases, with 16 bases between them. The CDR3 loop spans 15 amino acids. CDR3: CASSRSVVTPYEQYF. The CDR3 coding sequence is TGTGCCAGCAGTAGATCGGTCGTAACTCCCTACGAGCAGTACTTC.

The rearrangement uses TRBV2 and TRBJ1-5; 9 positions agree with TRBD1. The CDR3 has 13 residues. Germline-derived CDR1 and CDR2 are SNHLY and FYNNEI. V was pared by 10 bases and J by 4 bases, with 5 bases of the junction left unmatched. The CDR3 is CATRDRENQPQHF. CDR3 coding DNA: TGTGCCACCCGGGACAGGGAGAATCAGCCCCAGCATTTT.

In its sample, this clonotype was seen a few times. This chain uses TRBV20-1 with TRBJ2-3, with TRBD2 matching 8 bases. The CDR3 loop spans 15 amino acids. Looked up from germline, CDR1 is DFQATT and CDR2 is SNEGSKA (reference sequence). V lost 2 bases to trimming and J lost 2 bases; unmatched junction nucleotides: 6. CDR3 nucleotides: TGCAGTGCTAGACCCCCAGCGGGGGACACAGATACGCAGTATTTT. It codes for CSARPPAGDTDTQYF.

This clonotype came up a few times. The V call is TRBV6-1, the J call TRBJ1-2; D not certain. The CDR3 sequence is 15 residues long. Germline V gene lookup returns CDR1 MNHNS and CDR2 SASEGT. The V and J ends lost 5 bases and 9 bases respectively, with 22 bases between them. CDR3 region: CASSIRDAGGFSYTF. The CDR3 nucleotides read TGTGCCAGCAGTATCAGAGACGCCGGCGGGTTTAGCTACACCTTC.

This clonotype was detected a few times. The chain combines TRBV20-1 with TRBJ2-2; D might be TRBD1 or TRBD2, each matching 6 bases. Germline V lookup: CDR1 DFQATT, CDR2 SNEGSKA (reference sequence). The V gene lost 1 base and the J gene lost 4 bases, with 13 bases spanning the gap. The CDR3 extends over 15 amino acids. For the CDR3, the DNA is TGCAGTGCTAGAGTAGGGGGAGGCTCCACCGGGGAGCTGTTTTTT. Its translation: CSARVGGGSTGELFF.

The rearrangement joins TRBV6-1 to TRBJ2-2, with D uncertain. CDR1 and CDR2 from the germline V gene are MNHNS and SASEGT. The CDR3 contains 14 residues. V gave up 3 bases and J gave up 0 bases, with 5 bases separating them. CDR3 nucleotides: TGTGCCAGCAGTGAGGTTCCGAACACCGGGGAGCTGTTTTTT. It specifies CASSEVPNTGELFF.

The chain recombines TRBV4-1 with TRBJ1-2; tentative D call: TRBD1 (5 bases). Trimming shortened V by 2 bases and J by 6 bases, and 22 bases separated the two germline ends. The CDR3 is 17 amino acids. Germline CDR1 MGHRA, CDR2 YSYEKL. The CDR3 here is CASSQSEGLGPAHGYTF. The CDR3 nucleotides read TGCGCCAGCAGCCAATCCGAGGGGTTGGGCCCGGCCCATGGCTACACCTTC.

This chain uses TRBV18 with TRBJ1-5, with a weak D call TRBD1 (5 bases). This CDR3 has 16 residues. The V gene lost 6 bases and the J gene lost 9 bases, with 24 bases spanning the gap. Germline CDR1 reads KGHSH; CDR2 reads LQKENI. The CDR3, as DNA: TGTGCCAGCTCGTTACTCGGGACCCACGAGGTTCGGCCCCAGCATTTT. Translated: CASSLLGTHEVRPQHF. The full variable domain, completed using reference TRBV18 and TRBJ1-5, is NAGVMQNPRHLVRRRGQEARLRCSPMKGHSHVYWYRQLPEEGLKFMVYLQKENIIDESGMPKERFSAEFPKEGPSILRIQQVVRGDSAAYFCASSLLGTHEVRPQHFGDGTRLSIL.

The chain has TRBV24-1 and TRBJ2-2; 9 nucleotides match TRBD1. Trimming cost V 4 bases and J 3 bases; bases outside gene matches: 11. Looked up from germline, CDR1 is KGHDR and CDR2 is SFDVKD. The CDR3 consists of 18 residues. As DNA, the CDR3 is TGTGCCACCAGTGACAACCCCCGGGACAGGGCGGACACCGGGGAGCTGTTTTTT. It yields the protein CATSDNPRDRADTGELFF.

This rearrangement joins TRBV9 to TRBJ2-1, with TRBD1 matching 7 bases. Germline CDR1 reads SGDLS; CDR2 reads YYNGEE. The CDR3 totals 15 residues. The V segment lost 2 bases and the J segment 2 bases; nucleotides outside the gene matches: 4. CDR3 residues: CASSVLGTAYNEQFF. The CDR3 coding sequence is TGTGCCAGCAGCGTTTTAGGGACAGCCTACAATGAGCAGTTCTTC.

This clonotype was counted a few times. As DNA, the CDR3 is TGCAGTGCTTTCCCACAAGGTAGCGGGGGTGTCAATGAGCAGTTCTTC. Amino acid sequence: CSAFPQGSGGVNEQFF. The chain recombines TRBV20-1 with TRBJ2-1; 9 bases agree with TRBD2. The CDR3 runs to 16 residues. Germline CDR1 is DFQATT and CDR2 is SNEGSKA (reference sequence). V dropped 5 bases and J dropped 6; count of bases not matched to a gene: 14.

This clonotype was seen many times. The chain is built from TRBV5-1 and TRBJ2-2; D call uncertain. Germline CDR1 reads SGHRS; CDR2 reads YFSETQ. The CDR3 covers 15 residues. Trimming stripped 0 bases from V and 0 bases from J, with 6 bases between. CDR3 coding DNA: TGCGCCAGCAGCTTGGACAGACCGAACACCGGGGAGCTGTTTTTT. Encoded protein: CASSLDRPNTGELFF. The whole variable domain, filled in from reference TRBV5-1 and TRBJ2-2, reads KAGVTQTPRYLIKTRGQQVTLSCSPISGHRSVSWYQQTPGQGLQFLFEYFSETQRNKGNFPGRFSGRQFSNSRSEMNVSTLELGDSALYLCASSLDRPNTGELFFGEGSRLTVL.

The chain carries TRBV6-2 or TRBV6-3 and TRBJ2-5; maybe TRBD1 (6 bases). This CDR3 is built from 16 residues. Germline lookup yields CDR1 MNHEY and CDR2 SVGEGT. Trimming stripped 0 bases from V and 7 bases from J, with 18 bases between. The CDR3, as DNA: TGTGCCAGCAGTTACTCGCACCTTACAGGGATCCGGACCCAGTACTTC. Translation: CASSYSHLTGIRTQYF.

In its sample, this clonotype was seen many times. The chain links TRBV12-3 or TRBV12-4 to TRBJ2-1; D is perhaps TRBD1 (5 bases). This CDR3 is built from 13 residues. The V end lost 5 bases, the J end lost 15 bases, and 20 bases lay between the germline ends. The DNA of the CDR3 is TGTGCCAGCAGTGCCGAAGGGGTAGAGAAGGGGTTCTTC. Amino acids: CASSAEGVEKGFF.

The CDR3 spells CASSESLAGGPGEQFF. CDR3 nucleotides: TGTGCCAGCAGCGAGTCACTAGCGGGGGGGCCGGGTGAGCAGTTCTTC. The J gene is TRBJ2-1, the V gene TRBV7-2, with TRBD2 matching over 13 bases. Germline CDR1 and CDR2: SGHTA and FQGNSA. CDR3 length equals 16 residues. J was trimmed by 9 bases and V by 5 bases; bases with no gene match: 10.

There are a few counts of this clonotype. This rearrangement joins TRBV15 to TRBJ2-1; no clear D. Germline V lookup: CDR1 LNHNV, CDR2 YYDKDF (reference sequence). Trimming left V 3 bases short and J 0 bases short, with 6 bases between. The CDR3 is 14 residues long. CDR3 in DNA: TGTGCCACCAGCAGTCAGAGCTCCTACAATGAGCAGTTCTTC. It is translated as CATSSQSSYNEQFF.

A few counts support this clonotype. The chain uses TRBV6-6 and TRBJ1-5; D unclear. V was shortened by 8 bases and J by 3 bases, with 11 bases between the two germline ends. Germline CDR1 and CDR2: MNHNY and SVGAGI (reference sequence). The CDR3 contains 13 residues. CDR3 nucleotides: TGTGCCAGCGACAAGGTCGCCAATCAGCCCCAGCATTTT. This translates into CASDKVANQPQHF.

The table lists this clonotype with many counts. The CDR3 protein is CASSFWGGETQYF. The CDR3 DNA sequence: TGCGCCAGCAGCTTTTGGGGAGGAGAGACCCAGTACTTC. The V call is TRBV5-1, the J call TRBJ2-5, with a tentative D call TRBD2 (6 bases). The CDR3 spans 13 residues. The germline V gene has CDR1 SGHRS and CDR2 YFSETQ. With 2 bases removed from V and 4 bases from J, the gap between germline ends came to 9 bases. Drawing the rest from reference TRBV5-1 and TRBJ2-5, the complete variable domain is KAGVTQTPRYLIKTRGQQVTLSCSPISGHRSVSWYQQTPGQGLQFLFEYFSETQRNKGNFPGRFSGRQFSNSRSEMNVSTLELGDSALYLCASSFWGGETQYFGPGTRLLVL.

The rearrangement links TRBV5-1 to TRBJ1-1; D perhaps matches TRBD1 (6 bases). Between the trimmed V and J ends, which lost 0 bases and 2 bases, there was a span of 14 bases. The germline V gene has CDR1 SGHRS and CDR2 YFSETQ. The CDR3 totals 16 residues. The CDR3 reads CASSLEPGGKNTEAFF. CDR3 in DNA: TGCGCCAGCAGCTTGGAGCCGGGGGGCAAAAACACTGAAGCTTTCTTT.

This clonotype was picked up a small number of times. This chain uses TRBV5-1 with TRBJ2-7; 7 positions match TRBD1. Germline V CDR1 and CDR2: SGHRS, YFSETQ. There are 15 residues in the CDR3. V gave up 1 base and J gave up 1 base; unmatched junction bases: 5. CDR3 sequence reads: CASSLQGQQSYEQYF. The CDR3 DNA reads TGCGCCAGCAGCTTGCAGGGACAGCAGTCCTACGAGCAGTACTTC.